This entry describes one T cell receptor beta chain. Its target antigen remains unknown. At one end the junction does not follow the germline gene, possibly because of a read error. Inclusive of the bounding cysteine and phenylalanine, the CDR3 is 15 residues long. Only the CDR3 DNA is retained, 45 bases long and in frame from the first base. Reading the germline V gene gives CDR1 SGHRS and CDR2 YFSETQ. The time point label for this specimen denotes: 30 days after allogeneic hematopoietic stem cell transplantation. At 30 days after allogeneic hematopoietic stem cell transplantation, peripheral blood mononuclear cells were collected from the patients. The sample is drawn from a study of regulatory T cells after allogeneic stem cell transplantation listed by TCRdb under 2018. Context from the whole study: Patients were stratified according to whether acute graft-versus-host disease had developed within 100 days after stem cell transplantation. CD4+CD25+CD127- regulatory T cells were obtained from patient PBMCs by means of fluorescence-activated cell sorting. Conventional CD4+ T cells defined as CD4+CD25+/-CD127+ were also sorted and TCR-sequenced for comparison in the study. The study compared the TCR repertoire of regulatory T cells after allogeneic stem cell transplantation in patients who had acute graft-versus-host disease versus patients who did not.

TCRdb shows the sequencer as Illumina MiSeq. The SMARTer RACE cDNA Amplification kit was used to reverse transcribe the RNA, and the TCR beta CDR3 region was then amplified. RNA from sorted cells was extracted with the RNeasy Mini Kit. TCR beta amplicons were sequenced using Illumina paired-end sequencing. Under the source paper's analysis protocol: TCR repertoire analysis used MiXCR, VDJtools and the tcR R package. The inverse Simpson index served to quantify diversity, and clones were sorted into rare, small, medium or expanded bins based on their proportion of the repertoire. Starting from the raw public reads, TCRdb applied fastp trimming at Q25, assembled clones with MiXCR and retained in-frame beta chains. One record per CDR3 amino acid sequence lists the most common genes and DNA. For this entry, the V and J calls and clone size follow TCRdb and not the study's own pipeline. This sample holds roughly 4,700 distinct CDR3 sequences; roughly 97% were observed only once. The ten largest make up 40% of the sample.

The research as a whole found: None of the regulatory T-cell clones was shared across all patients, and no significant correlation was found between sorted cell numbers and the inverse Simpson index. Because of the small patient sample size, validation of the findings in a larger cohort was required. Compared with patients who had graft-versus-host disease, patients without the disease had a regulatory T-cell TCR repertoire that was more focused and less diverse. In non-GvHD patients, the top 10 regulatory T-cell clones took up a significantly larger share of the repertoire, which suggests expansion of presumably allo-specific protective clones. Diversity of the conventional CD4+ T-cell repertoire was not significantly different between patients with graft-versus-host disease and patients without graft-versus-host disease.

The rearranged chain carries TRBV5-1 and TRBJ2-7; TRBD2 is a weak D gene call, 6 bases matching. Here the sequenced sample was sorted CD4+ T cells from blood (whether regulatory or conventional is not recorded), taken 30 days after allogeneic stem cell transplant. The TCR sequence derives from a human patient who had an allogeneic stem cell transplant, so the T cells may come from the graft donor. CDR3 protein: CGSSLVAEMRYEQYF. The bases are TGCGGCAGCAGCTTGGTAGCGGAAATGAGGTACGAGCAGTACTTC.